This T cell receptor (beta chain) is drawn from a study of blood T cell repertoires in COVID-19 (dated by TCRdb to 2018 to 2021). Looking at the study overall: The collaborator samples originated in the United States, Italy and Spain and spanned the acute and convalescent phases of COVID-19. Sample metadata almost always included a de-identified subject ID, COVID-19 status, age in years and sex. The material from the prospective study consisted of cDNA or gDNA derived from T cells, B-cell-depleted T cells, or PBMCs. Where available, HLA class I and class II types were taken from metadata supplied by the sample provider and were not determined by assay-based typing. The dataset comprised deeply sampled blood TCRbeta repertoires from subjects exposed to, actively infected with, or recovered from COVID-19. The repertoires were released in a freely available public database intended as a resource for research on the immune response to SARS-CoV-2. The samples were drawn from two sources: the first 160 participants of the ongoing ImmuneRACE study, and 950 to 1,500 subjects contributed by 6 global collaborators.

Collaborating institutions collected whole blood in K2EDTA tubes following their own protocols. For TCRbeta analysis, collaborator samples were shipped as frozen whole blood, as isolated PBMCs, or as DNA extracted from either sample type. The germline V end is reduced by 6 bases and the J end by 0 bases; junction bases left unmatched: 1. From cysteine to phenylalanine, the CDR3 is 14 amino acids long. Only the CDR3 portion is preserved as DNA: 42 bases, with reading frame beginning at the first base. As encoded in the germline V gene, CDR1 is SGHTA while CDR2 is FQGNSA. What the authors observed across the whole study: Clinical and demographic metadata were provided uncurated, with the amount varying by source and participant.

TCRbeta CDR3 regions were amplified from genomic DNA by means of the immunoSEQ Assay, a bias-controlled multiplex PCR. Per the source publication's procedure: The number of nucleated cells in each sample was estimated by amplification of reference gene primers within the assay. To quantify the absolute abundance of each unique TCRbeta CDR3 rearrangement, sequence reads were collapsed and filtered. For each sample, productive Simpson clonality was calculated as the square root of Simpson's diversity index across productive rearrangements. TCRdb obtained this table from immuneACCESS and retained in-frame rearrangements with V and J assigned. These tables miss some clones; where compared with another copy, unresolved V genes account for less than half of the shortfall, and the remainder is unexplained. That table gives V, J and clone size, and the DNA gave D and trimming. Counted in this sample were 45,000 to 55,000 clones; over 75% of them appeared once. 3.5% of the sample is taken by the ten largest.

On this clone itself: This clone's antigen is unknown. No much larger clone exists at a distance of one base, and base qualities are not known.

The chain joins TRBV7-2 to TRBJ2-1; 8 nucleotides in the junction match TRBD1. The specimen sequenced was peripheral blood. This clonotype was sampled from a human donor in a cohort sampled during active COVID-19. The bases read TGTGCCAGCAGGGACAGGGTCTCCTACAATGAGCAGTTCTTC. Translated, it gives CASRDRVSYNEQFF.